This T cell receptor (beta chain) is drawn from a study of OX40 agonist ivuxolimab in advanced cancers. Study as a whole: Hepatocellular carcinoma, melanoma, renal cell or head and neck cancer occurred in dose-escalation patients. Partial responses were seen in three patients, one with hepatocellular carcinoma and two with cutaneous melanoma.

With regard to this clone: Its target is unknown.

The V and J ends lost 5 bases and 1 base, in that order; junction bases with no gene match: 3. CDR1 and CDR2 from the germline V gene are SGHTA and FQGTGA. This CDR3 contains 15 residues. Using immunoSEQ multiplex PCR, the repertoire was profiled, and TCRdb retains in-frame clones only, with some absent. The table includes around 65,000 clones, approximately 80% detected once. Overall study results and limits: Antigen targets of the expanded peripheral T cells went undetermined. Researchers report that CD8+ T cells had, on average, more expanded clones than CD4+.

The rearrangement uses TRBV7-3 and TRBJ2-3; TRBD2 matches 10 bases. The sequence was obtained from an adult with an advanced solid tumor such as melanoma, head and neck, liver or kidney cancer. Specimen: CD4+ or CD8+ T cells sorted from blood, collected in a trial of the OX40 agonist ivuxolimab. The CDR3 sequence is CASSLGTSGTDTQYF. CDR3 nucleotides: TGTGCCAGCAGCCTCGGGACTAGCGGCACAGATACGCAGTATTTT. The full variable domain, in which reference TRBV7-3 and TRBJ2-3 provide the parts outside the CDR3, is GAGVSQTPSNKVTEKGKYVELRCDPISGHTALYWYRQSLGQGPEFLIYFQGTGAADDSGLPNDRFFAVRPEGSVSTLKIQRTERGDSAVYLCASSLGTSGTDTQYFGPGTRLTVL.